The TCR beta chain under discussion was sequenced for a study of blood T cell repertoires in COVID-19. Using immunoSEQ multiplex PCR, the repertoire was profiled, and TCRdb retains in-frame clones only, with some absent. Seen here are tens of thousands of clones, 90% to 95% observed once, and the top ten hold 4.6%. Per the germline V gene, CDR1 is SNHLY and CDR2 is FYNNEI. V gave up 7 bases and J gave up 4 bases, with 18 bases separating them. The CDR3 extends over 15 amino acids. The gene calls are TRBV2 and TRBJ2-3; tentative D call: TRBD2 (6 bases). The sequence came from a man in his fifties with active COVID-19. The material sequenced was peripheral blood. This CDR3 reads CASTLTSVKADTQYF. In DNA, the CDR3 is TGTGCCAGCACCCTGACTAGTGTCAAGGCAGATACGCAGTATTTT.